Sequencing of this T cell receptor beta chain was carried out in a study of blood T cells in healthy people across ages (dated by TCRdb to 2013 to 2016). Study-wide context: In model experiments, template switching captured roughly one uniquely barcoded TCR beta cDNA molecule for every two T cells. Using deep sequencing normalized with unique cDNA molecular identifiers, the study measured how TCR beta repertoire diversity changes with age. The donors were split into four age groups: young (average 16 years), middle-aged (around 37), aged (roughly 68) and long-lived (roughly 80). To avoid experimental bias, donors of different ages were distributed randomly across sequencing lanes. Using the same blood draw, the study looked at two additional independent replicas of 1 million unique cDNA reads for two donors, one aged 18 to 30 and the other aged 80 or older.

Donors were about 36 systemically healthy Caucasian individuals from Russia aged roughly 6 to 90 years. Ten milliliters of peripheral blood were collected from each donor into EDTA-treated Vacutainer tubes. Ficoll-Paque density-gradient centrifugation was used to isolate PBMCs, with at least 7 million per sample. Trizol reagent was used to extract total RNA from the PBMCs, yielding at least 5.5 micrograms per sample. For every donor, flow cytometry on a PBMC aliquot measured the percentage of naive CD45RAhigh/CD27high T cells. General findings and caveats noted by the study authors: Observed TCR beta diversity correlated strongly with the percentage of naive T cells measured by flow cytometry. Estimates of total diversity based on one million sequenced T cells were considered lower bounds and underestimates. Compared with the aged group, more naive CD4+ T cells, fewer expanded clones and increased TCR diversity were shown by the long-lived group, suggesting age selection. Observed TCR beta diversity per million T cells fell roughly linearly with age, and a significant reduction was already apparent by age around 39. Conclusive comparison of naive and antigen-experienced compartments was prevented by the profiling of bulk unsorted PBMCs. The CMV infection status of donors was not known, potentially confounding age-related changes in expanded clonotypes.

This clonotype was seen a handful of times. Its antigen remains unidentified. Germline and junction disagree at one end, which may indicate a read error. Library preparation employed 5' RACE. For sequencing, an Illumina HiSeq 2500 was employed. A second roughly 7 to 11 cycle PCR used a sample-barcoded 5' primer and a J-beta primer mix. Each TCR beta cDNA molecule received a unique molecular identifier from a template-switch 5' adaptor carrying 12 random nucleotides. At least 2.5 million CDR3-containing paired-end reads were obtained from each sample. The Mint cDNA synthesis kit, primed by a TRBC-specific oligonucleotide, was used to synthesize first-strand cDNA from all RNA. All cDNA was treated with uracil-DNA glycosylase and then went through a first 18-cycle PCR with the universal primers M1SS and BC2_uni_R. For the original study's pipeline: For normalization, 1 million high-quality reads were randomly selected from each sample, with every read carrying a distinct molecular identifier. Reads sharing molecular identifiers were discarded rather than binned into consensus sequences. MiTCR, with a Q25 quality threshold and the strictest error-elimination algorithm, was used for CDR3 identification, clonotype clustering and error correction. A nonparametric unseen species model with Euler transformation was used to estimate a lower bound on total TCR beta diversity. Through fastp at Q25 and MiXCR, TCRdb rebuilt clones from the public reads, retaining in-frame beta chains. Each entry is one CDR3 protein sequence, shown with its most common DNA and genes. The V and J calls reflect TCRdb's pipeline rather than the authors' work. The sample records some 1.5 million distinct CDR3 sequences, 28% of which are singletons. Together, the top ten hold 7.7% of the sample.

The specimen sequenced was blood. This TCR derives from a woman aged 25-40 years in good health.

The CDR3 protein sequence reads: CANSPPGLEQYF. The DNA is TGCGCCAACAGCCCGCCGGGGTTGGAGCAGTACTTC. The rearrangement joined TRBV5-1 to TRBJ2-5; matching of 5 bases hints at TRBD2 as the D gene. The cysteine opens and the phenylalanine closes a CDR3 of 12 amino acids. Of all the DNA, just the CDR3 is kept, 36 bases in frame from base 1. CDR1 and CDR2, looked up from the germline V gene, are SGHRS and YFSETQ.